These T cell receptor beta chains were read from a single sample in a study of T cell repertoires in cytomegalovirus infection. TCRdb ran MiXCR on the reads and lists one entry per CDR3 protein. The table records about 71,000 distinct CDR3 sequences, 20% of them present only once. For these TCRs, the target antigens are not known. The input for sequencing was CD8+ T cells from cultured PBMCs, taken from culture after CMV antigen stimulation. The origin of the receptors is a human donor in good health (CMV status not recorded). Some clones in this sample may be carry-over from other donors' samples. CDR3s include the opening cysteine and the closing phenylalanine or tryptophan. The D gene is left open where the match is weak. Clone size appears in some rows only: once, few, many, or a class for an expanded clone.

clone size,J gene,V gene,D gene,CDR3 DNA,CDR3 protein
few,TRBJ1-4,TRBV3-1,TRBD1,TGTGCCAGCAGCCCCGGACAGGCTCAGCTAGTTAATGAAAAACTGTTTTTT,CASSPGQAQLVNEKLFF
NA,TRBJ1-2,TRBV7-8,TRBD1,TGTGCCAGCAGCTGGGGGACAGATATGTCCTGCACCTTC,CASSWGTDMSCTF
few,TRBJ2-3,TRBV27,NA,TGTGCCAGCAGTTATCTTTTAAAACGGGGGCTCCCCACAGATACGCAGTATTTT,CASSYLLKRGLPTDTQYF
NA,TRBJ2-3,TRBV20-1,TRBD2,TGCAGTGCTAGAAGTAGGACTAGCGGGGATACGCAGTATTTT,CSARSRTSGDTQYF
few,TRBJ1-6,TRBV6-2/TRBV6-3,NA,TGTGCCAGCAGTTACCAGGGGTTTTCACCCCTCCACTTT,CASSYQGFSPLHF
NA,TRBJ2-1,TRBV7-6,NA,TGTGCCAGCAGCTTAGCGAAGTCGTATGAGCAGTTCTTC,CASSLAKSYEQFF
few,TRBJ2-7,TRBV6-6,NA,TGTGCCAGCAGTTTGGGGCTGGGGGAGCAGTACTTC,CASSLGLGEQYF
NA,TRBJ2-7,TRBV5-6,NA,TGTGCCAGCAGCTTCCTGGACAACGAGCAGTACTTC,CASSFLDNEQYF
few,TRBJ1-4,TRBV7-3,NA,TGTGCCAGCAGCCGACCAGGGGTAACAACTAATGAAAAACTGTTTTTT,CASSRPGVTTNEKLFF
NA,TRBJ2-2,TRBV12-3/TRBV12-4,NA,TGTGCCAGCAGTTTCGTGTCGAACACCGGGGAGCTGTTTTTT,CASSFVSNTGELFF
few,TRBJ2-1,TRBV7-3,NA,TGTGCCAGCAGCTCCGGCTCCGTCTCGCAGCACAGTGAGCAGTTCTTC,CASSSGSVSQHSEQFF
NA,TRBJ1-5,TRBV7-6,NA,TGTGCCAGCAGCTTAGCGAGCCGGGGGCAGCCCCAGCATTTT,CASSLASRGQPQHF
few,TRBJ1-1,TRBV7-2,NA,TGTGCCAGCAGCTTTACAGGGATGAACACTGAAGCTTTCTTT,CASSFTGMNTEAFF